This T cell receptor beta chain derives from a study of blood T cells in healthy people across ages. Primed by a sample-barcoded 5' primer and a J-beta primer mix, a second PCR proceeded for roughly 6 to 12 cycles. From the 5' RACE reads, TCRdb called clonotypes with MiXCR, one entry per CDR3 protein. The table shows 1.8 million or so distinct CDR3 sequences, with 30% to 40% occurring only once. Each sample had at least 6 million PBMCs isolated. From germline, CDR1 is SGHKS and CDR2 YYEKEE (reference sequence). This CDR3 comprises 13 residues. V was cut by 4 bases and J by 11 bases, with 18 bases left in between. This clonotype has only a few counts.

The sample consisted of blood. The source of this sequence is a human donor in good health. V usage is TRBV5-5 and J usage is TRBJ2-5; TRBD2 is a possible D gene (6 bases). CDR3 region: CASSPSGAAEQYF. The CDR3 bases are TGTGCCAGCAGCCCCTCGGGAGCCGCTGAGCAGTACTTC.